This is a list of T cell receptor beta chains from one sample in a study of blood T cells in healthy people across ages. TCRdb recomputed calls from the 5' RACE reads with MiXCR, one row per CDR3 protein. Among some 1,500,000 distinct CDR3 sequences listed, 40% to 45% were seen once. The sequencing sample was made of blood. The source of these receptors is a woman younger than 30 in good health. CDR3s include the opening cysteine and the closing phenylalanine or tryptophan. Each record gives: J gene, clone size, V gene, D gene, CDR3 protein, CDR3 DNA. The D gene is left open where the match is weak. Clone size is stated in some rows and not others, as once, few, many or a class when expanded.

TRBJ2-5,NA,TRBV10-3,TRBD2,CAISESVLAGGVAQYF,TGTGCCATCAGTGAGTCGGTCCTAGCGGGAGGAGTGGCCCAGTACTTC
TRBJ2-4,NA,TRBV29-1,TRBD1,CSVRTLEGAAKNIQYF,TGCAGCGTTCGGACTTTAGAGGGGGCAGCCAAAAACATTCAGTACTTC
TRBJ2-2,NA,TRBV4-3,NA,CASSFYSRTPNTGELFF,TGCGCCAGCAGCTTTTATTCCCGGACACCCAACACCGGGGAGCTGTTTTTT
TRBJ2-2,NA,TRBV5-1,NA,CASSFHGGNTGELFF,TGCGCCAGCAGCTTCCATGGGGGGAACACCGGGGAGCTGTTTTTT
TRBJ2-3,NA,TRBV3-1,TRBD2,CASSPRYGTSGERYTDTQYF,TGTGCCAGCAGCCCCCGTTACGGGACTAGCGGTGAACGATACACAGATACGCAGTATTTT
TRBJ2-1,NA,TRBV7-6,NA,CASSLSVRSYNEQFF,TGTGCCAGCAGCTTAAGTGTCAGGTCCTACAATGAGCAGTTCTTC
TRBJ1-4,few,TRBV29-1,TRBD1,CSVEAGGNEKLFF,TGCAGCGTTGAGGCAGGGGGGAATGAAAAACTGTTTTTT
TRBJ2-5,many,TRBV18,TRBD2,CASSPTSGQETQYF,TGTGCCAGCTCCCCGACTAGCGGACAAGAGACCCAGTACTTC
TRBJ2-3,NA,TRBV20-1,TRBD2,CSARDPSGRGDTQYF,TGCAGTGCTAGAGACCCTAGCGGGAGAGGGGATACGCAGTATTTT
TRBJ2-5,NA,TRBV30,TRBD1,CAWSWGTEETQYF,TGTGCCTGGAGCTGGGGGACAGAAGAGACCCAGTACTTC
TRBJ2-7,NA,TRBV7-3,NA,CASSPPLRDFSWGSYSEQYF,TGTGCCAGCAGCCCCCCCTTAAGGGACTTTTCTTGGGGATCCTACAGTGAGCAGTACTTC
TRBJ2-1,many,TRBV29-1,TRBD2,CSANPGGYNEQFF,TGCAGCGCTAACCCGGGGGGCTACAATGAGCAGTTCTTC
TRBJ2-4,NA,TRBV28,TRBD1,CASRTDREAKNIQYF,TGTGCCAGCAGGACGGACAGGGAGGCCAAAAACATTCAGTACTTC
TRBJ1-1,NA,TRBV6-5,TRBD1,CASKPGQAMNTEAFF,TGTGCCAGCAAACCGGGACAGGCCATGAACACTGAAGCTTTCTTT
TRBJ1-2,NA,TRBV4-3,NA,CVSSQDRQGFFYGYTF,TGCGTCAGCAGCCAAGATCGCCAGGGTTTTTTCTATGGCTACACCTTC
TRBJ2-1,NA,TRBV5-1,TRBD2,CASSTQAGVINNEQFF,TGCGCCAGCAGCACACAAGCGGGAGTGATTAACAATGAGCAGTTCTTC
TRBJ1-6,few,TRBV20-1,TRBD1,CSATDRGNSPLHF,TGCAGTGCGACAGACAGGGGAAATTCACCCCTCCACTTT
TRBJ1-2,NA,TRBV4-1,TRBD1,CASRGTGANYGYTF,TGCGCCAGCAGGGGGACAGGGGCTAACTATGGCTACACCTTC
TRBJ1-1,NA,TRBV7-3,TRBD1,CASRHRGWTEAFF,TGTGCCAGCAGGCACAGGGGATGGACTGAAGCTTTCTTT
TRBJ2-7,NA,TRBV9,NA,CASSVTDLVSEQYF,TGTGCCAGCAGCGTCACGGACTTAGTATCCGAGCAGTACTTC
TRBJ2-7,NA,TRBV20-1,TRBD1,CSARRSGQIYEQYF,TGCAGTGCTAGAAGGTCGGGACAGATCTACGAGCAGTACTTC
TRBJ2-2,few,TRBV6-2/TRBV6-3,TRBD2,CASSDMRGGRTGELFF,TGTGCCAGCAGTGACATGCGGGGGGGAAGAACCGGGGAGCTGTTTTTT
TRBJ2-6,NA,TRBV5-1,NA,CASSEGPGNSGANVLTF,TGCGCCAGCAGCGAGGGACCAGGGAACTCTGGGGCCAACGTCCTGACTTTC
TRBJ2-3,NA,TRBV5-1,TRBD2,CASSLVASGMGTDTQYF,TGCGCCAGCAGCTTGGTGGCTAGCGGGATGGGGACAGATACGCAGTATTTT
TRBJ2-1,few,TRBV24-1,TRBD1,CATRGQGILDEQFF,TGTGCCACTAGGGGACAGGGGATCTTGGATGAGCAGTTCTTC
TRBJ1-5,few,TRBV29-1,TRBD1,CSVAMGQGVDYSNQPQHF,TGCAGCGTCGCCATGGGACAGGGGGTTGACTATAGCAATCAGCCCCAGCATTTT
TRBJ1-2,NA,TRBV7-9,TRBD1,CASSPGTGHAYGYTF,TGTGCCAGCAGCCCCGGGACAGGGCATGCCTATGGCTACACCTTC
TRBJ2-2,NA,TRBV7-9,NA,CASSALTGYPGELFF,TGTGCCAGCAGCGCCCTCACAGGGTATCCCGGGGAGCTGTTTTTT
TRBJ1-2,NA,TRBV7-9,TRBD1,CASTSGQEPNYGYTF,TGTGCCAGCACCTCTGGACAGGAACCTAACTATGGCTACACCTTC
TRBJ1-2,once,TRBV7-9,NA,CASSLRTLLYGYAF,TGTGCCAGCAGCCTCCGAACCCTTCTCTATGGCTACGCCTTC
TRBJ2-1,few,TRBV29-1,NA,CSVGVAFYNEQFF,TGCAGCGTTGGGGTAGCTTTCTACAATGAGCAGTTCTTC
TRBJ2-7,NA,TRBV12-3/TRBV12-4,TRBD1,CASSLTGRTDEQYF,TGTGCCAGCAGCCTGACAGGGAGAACGGACGAGCAGTACTTC
TRBJ1-4,NA,TRBV20-1,NA,CSARSRHYEKLFF,TGCAGTGCTAGATCGCGACACTACGAAAAACTGTTTTTT
TRBJ2-1,NA,TRBV24-1,NA,CATSEGRYNEQFF,TGTGCCACCAGTGAGGGTAGATACAATGAGCAGTTCTTC
TRBJ2-5,NA,TRBV12-3/TRBV12-4,NA,CASSLMGQVYNEQYF,TGTGCCAGCAGTTTAATGGGGCAGGTCTACAATGAGCAGTACTTC
TRBJ1-2,few,TRBV20-1,NA,CSARGVGGNYGYTF,TGCAGTGCTAGAGGGGTAGGAGGGAACTATGGCTACACCTTC
TRBJ1-1,few,TRBV20-1,NA,CSARTQGGWDTEAFF,TGCAGTGCTAGAACCCAGGGAGGTTGGGACACTGAAGCTTTCTTT